These T cell receptor beta chains were read from a single sample in a study of blood T cell repertoires in COVID-19. Using immunoSEQ multiplex PCR, the repertoire was profiled, and TCRdb retains in-frame clones only, with some absent. The sample yields around 270,000 clones, about 89% seen once. Sample: peripheral blood. The source is a man aged 40-50 years with acute or convalescent COVID-19. CDR3s include the opening cysteine and the closing phenylalanine or tryptophan. A D gene is named only where the DNA matches it firmly. Clone size is stated in some rows and not others, as once, few, many or a class when expanded.

clone_size: NA; j_call: TRBJ2-2; v_call: TRBV4-1; d_call: NA; cdr3_nt: TGCGCCAGCAGCCAAAAACAGGTTGACACCGGGGAGCTGTTTTTT; cdr3_aa: CASSQKQVDTGELFF
clone_size: NA; j_call: TRBJ2-6; v_call: TRBV9; d_call: NA; cdr3_nt: TGTGCCAGCAGCGAAAACAGATTCTCTGGGGCCAACGTCCTGACTTTC; cdr3_aa: CASSENRFSGANVLTF
clone_size: NA; j_call: TRBJ2-3; v_call: TRBV6-2/TRBV6-3; d_call: NA; cdr3_nt: TGTGCCAGCAGTTCACAGGTAGATACGCAGTATTTT; cdr3_aa: CASSSQVDTQYF
clone_size: NA; j_call: TRBJ1-2; v_call: TRBV11-2; d_call: NA; cdr3_nt: TGTGCCAGCAGCGCCCTACGGGGGGCTTTAGGGGATGGCTACACCTTC; cdr3_aa: CASSALRGALGDGYTF
clone_size: NA; j_call: TRBJ2-1; v_call: TRBV3-1/TRBV3-2; d_call: NA; cdr3_nt: TGTGCCAGCAGCCTTCAGTACAATGAGCAGTTCTTC; cdr3_aa: CASSLQYNEQFF
clone_size: NA; j_call: TRBJ2-2; v_call: TRBV9; d_call: NA; cdr3_nt: TGTGCCAGCAGCGTGAGTGGAGAACCGAACACCGGGGAGCTGTTTTTT; cdr3_aa: CASSVSGEPNTGELFF
clone_size: NA; j_call: TRBJ2-2; v_call: TRBV9; d_call: NA; cdr3_nt: TGTGCCAGCAGCGTAGAAGAAAACACCAACACCGGGGAGCTGTTTTTT; cdr3_aa: CASSVEENTNTGELFF
clone_size: once; j_call: TRBJ1-2; v_call: TRBV19; d_call: NA; cdr3_nt: TGTGCCAGTAGTGCGGGATTGAGTGGCTACACCTTC; cdr3_aa: CASSAGLSGYTF
clone_size: NA; j_call: TRBJ2-1; v_call: TRBV24-1; d_call: TRBD2; cdr3_nt: TGTGCCACCAGTGTCTTGGGGGGGGCCTACAATGAGCAGTTCTTC; cdr3_aa: CATSVLGGAYNEQFF
clone_size: NA; j_call: TRBJ1-1; v_call: TRBV6-5; d_call: NA; cdr3_nt: TGTGCCAGCAGTAGGACAGAAGGGTTAGCTTTCTTT; cdr3_aa: CASSRTEGLAFF
clone_size: NA; j_call: TRBJ1-1; v_call: TRBV4-1; d_call: NA; cdr3_nt: TGCGCCAGCAGCCAAGAGATAGTGTTGATTGCTGAAGCTTTCTTT; cdr3_aa: CASSQEIVLIAEAFF
clone_size: NA; j_call: TRBJ2-7; v_call: TRBV7-8; d_call: NA; cdr3_nt: TGTGCCAGCAGCTTAGTCTATTCCGAGCAGTACTTC; cdr3_aa: CASSLVYSEQYF
clone_size: NA; j_call: TRBJ2-7; v_call: TRBV6-1; d_call: NA; cdr3_nt: TGTGCCAGCAGTGAATTGGTCAGGCCCCCCTACGAGCAGTACTTC; cdr3_aa: CASSELVRPPYEQYF
clone_size: NA; j_call: TRBJ1-1; v_call: TRBV7-8; d_call: NA; cdr3_nt: TGTGCCAGCAGCTTTTTTCGACAGACGAACACTGAAGCTTTCTTT; cdr3_aa: CASSFFRQTNTEAFF
clone_size: NA; j_call: TRBJ2-1; v_call: TRBV10-3; d_call: TRBD2; cdr3_nt: TGTGCCATCAGTTTACTAGCGGCAGATGAGCAGTTCTTC; cdr3_aa: CAISLLAADEQFF
clone_size: once; j_call: TRBJ2-3; v_call: TRBV6-6; d_call: NA; cdr3_nt: TGTGCCAGCAGTCCGCCGGGACTCCTCACGGGTACAGATACGCAGTATTTT; cdr3_aa: CASSPPGLLTGTDTQYF
clone_size: NA; j_call: TRBJ1-1; v_call: TRBV5-1; d_call: NA; cdr3_nt: TGCGCCAGCAGCTTACAGGGCATGAACACTGAAGCTTTCTTT; cdr3_aa: CASSLQGMNTEAFF
clone_size: few; j_call: TRBJ1-5; v_call: TRBV10-1; d_call: NA; cdr3_nt: TGCGCCAGAAGGGGCAGGGAGGGAAAGTTCAGCAATCAGCCCCAGCATTTT; cdr3_aa: CARRGREGKFSNQPQHF
clone_size: NA; j_call: TRBJ1-2; v_call: TRBV5-1; d_call: NA; cdr3_nt: TGCGCCAGCAGCCTTGGGGCAGACGAGGGCTACACCTTC; cdr3_aa: CASSLGADEGYTF
clone_size: NA; j_call: TRBJ2-1; v_call: TRBV11-2; d_call: TRBD2; cdr3_nt: TGTGCCAGCAGCTTGGGCGTGGGACTAGCGGCAGACAATGAGCAGTTCTTC; cdr3_aa: CASSLGVGLAADNEQFF
clone_size: once; j_call: TRBJ1-1; v_call: TRBV3-1/TRBV3-2; d_call: NA; cdr3_nt: TGTGCCAGCAGCCATGAAGAGTCAACTGAAGCTTTCTTT; cdr3_aa: CASSHEESTEAFF
clone_size: NA; j_call: TRBJ2-7; v_call: TRBV6-5; d_call: NA; cdr3_nt: TGTGCCAGCAAGAGAGCCCCGGACGGGACCTACGAGCAGTACTTC; cdr3_aa: CASKRAPDGTYEQYF
clone_size: NA; j_call: TRBJ1-2; v_call: TRBV7-3; d_call: TRBD1; cdr3_nt: TGTGCCAGCAGCTTGGGACAGGACTATGGCTACACCTTC; cdr3_aa: CASSLGQDYGYTF
clone_size: NA; j_call: TRBJ1-1; v_call: TRBV18; d_call: TRBD1; cdr3_nt: TGTGCCAGCTCACTTGGGACAGTACCGAACACTGAAGCTTTCTTT; cdr3_aa: CASSLGTVPNTEAFF
clone_size: NA; j_call: TRBJ1-2; v_call: TRBV20-1; d_call: NA; cdr3_nt: TGCAGTGCTAGAACTCTTCTCGGCTACACCTTC; cdr3_aa: CSARTLLGYTF
clone_size: NA; j_call: TRBJ1-1; v_call: TRBV7-8; d_call: NA; cdr3_nt: TGTGCCAGCAGTCGGGTTCAGGGGAACACTGAAGCTTTCTTT; cdr3_aa: CASSRVQGNTEAFF
clone_size: NA; j_call: TRBJ2-3; v_call: TRBV6-5; d_call: NA; cdr3_nt: TGTGCCAGCAGTTGGTACAGGGCCCAAGATACGCAGTATTTT; cdr3_aa: CASSWYRAQDTQYF
clone_size: NA; j_call: TRBJ1-2; v_call: TRBV3-1/TRBV3-2; d_call: NA; cdr3_nt: TGTGCCAGCAGCCAAGATAGATGGACACGGCACTTC; cdr3_aa: CASSQDRWTRHF
clone_size: NA; j_call: TRBJ1-2; v_call: TRBV13; d_call: NA; cdr3_nt: TGTGCCAGCAACCCTATCAAGATGGGGGCCTATGGCTACACCTTC; cdr3_aa: CASNPIKMGAYGYTF
clone_size: NA; j_call: TRBJ1-3; v_call: TRBV6-2/TRBV6-3; d_call: NA; cdr3_nt: TGTGCCAGCAGTTACTCGTGGGGGCTCTCTGGAAACACCATATATTTT; cdr3_aa: CASSYSWGLSGNTIYF
clone_size: NA; j_call: TRBJ1-2; v_call: TRBV24-1; d_call: TRBD1; cdr3_nt: TGTGCCACCAGTGATCCCTCGACAGGGAACTATGGCTACACCTTC; cdr3_aa: CATSDPSTGNYGYTF
clone_size: NA; j_call: TRBJ2-3; v_call: TRBV2; d_call: NA; cdr3_nt: TGTGCCAGCAGTCAGGTGGCGATTAGCACAGATACGCAGTATTTT; cdr3_aa: CASSQVAISTDTQYF
clone_size: NA; j_call: TRBJ1-2; v_call: TRBV27; d_call: NA; cdr3_nt: TGTGCCAGCAGTTTATCCCCGTTTCGGGGGGACTATGGCTACACCTTC; cdr3_aa: CASSLSPFRGDYGYTF
clone_size: NA; j_call: TRBJ2-3; v_call: TRBV24-1; d_call: TRBD2; cdr3_nt: TGTGCCACCAGTGATCCAACTCCGGCTAGCGGGGGGAATACGCAGTATTTT; cdr3_aa: CATSDPTPASGGNTQYF
clone_size: NA; j_call: TRBJ1-1; v_call: TRBV29-1; d_call: TRBD1; cdr3_nt: TGCAGCGTTGGACAGGGCCACACTGAAGCTTTCTTT; cdr3_aa: CSVGQGHTEAFF
clone_size: NA; j_call: TRBJ1-2; v_call: TRBV15; d_call: NA; cdr3_nt: TGTGCCACCAGCAGAGATGACCTGGTGGGCATCAACTATGGCTACACCTTC; cdr3_aa: CATSRDDLVGINYGYTF
clone_size: NA; j_call: TRBJ1-6; v_call: TRBV30; d_call: NA; cdr3_nt: TGTGCCTGGACTACAGGGAATTCCTATAATTCACCCCTCCACTTT; cdr3_aa: CAWTTGNSYNSPLHF
clone_size: NA; j_call: TRBJ2-5; v_call: TRBV24-1; d_call: TRBD1; cdr3_nt: TGTGCCACCAGTGATACCAGGGACAGCCAAGAGACCCAGTACTTC; cdr3_aa: CATSDTRDSQETQYF
clone_size: NA; j_call: TRBJ2-7; v_call: TRBV24-1; d_call: TRBD1; cdr3_nt: TGTGCCACCAGTGATTGGGACAGGGTGTTAGGGCAGTACTTC; cdr3_aa: CATSDWDRVLGQYF
clone_size: NA; j_call: TRBJ1-2; v_call: TRBV13; d_call: NA; cdr3_nt: TGTGCCAGCAGTAGAGGAGGGAATGGGAGAGCTAACTATGGCTACACCTTC; cdr3_aa: CASSRGGNGRANYGYTF
clone_size: NA; j_call: TRBJ1-1; v_call: TRBV29-1; d_call: NA; cdr3_nt: TGCAGCGTCCAAAGGCAGGTGAACACTGAAGCTTTCTTT; cdr3_aa: CSVQRQVNTEAFF
clone_size: NA; j_call: TRBJ2-7; v_call: TRBV3-1/TRBV3-2; d_call: NA; cdr3_nt: TGTGCCAGCACCAACTTTGACAGATCCTACGAGCAGTACTTC; cdr3_aa: CASTNFDRSYEQYF
clone_size: NA; j_call: TRBJ1-1; v_call: TRBV9; d_call: TRBD1; cdr3_nt: TGTGCCAGCAGCGAGACAGGGGGCGCGGGCGAAGCTTTCTTT; cdr3_aa: CASSETGGAGEAFF
clone_size: NA; j_call: TRBJ1-2; v_call: TRBV30; d_call: NA; cdr3_nt: TGTGCCTGGAATCAGGGCGCTCCCTATGGCTACACCTTC; cdr3_aa: CAWNQGAPYGYTF
clone_size: NA; j_call: TRBJ1-1; v_call: TRBV7-2; d_call: NA; cdr3_nt: TGTGCCAGCAGCTTTTCGGAGGTCACTGAAGCTTTCTTT; cdr3_aa: CASSFSEVTEAFF
clone_size: NA; j_call: TRBJ2-7; v_call: TRBV5-1; d_call: TRBD1; cdr3_nt: TGCGCCAGCAGCTTGGGAGGACAGGAGGTTCACGAGCAGTACTTC; cdr3_aa: CASSLGGQEVHEQYF
clone_size: NA; j_call: TRBJ2-1; v_call: TRBV15; d_call: TRBD1; cdr3_nt: TGTGCCACCAGCAGAAGGGGGCTATACAATGAGCAGTTCTTC; cdr3_aa: CATSRRGLYNEQFF
clone_size: NA; j_call: TRBJ2-7; v_call: TRBV27; d_call: NA; cdr3_nt: TGTGCCAGCAGTTTAATATTAGGTGAGGGTCTCTACGAGCAGTACTTC; cdr3_aa: CASSLILGEGLYEQYF
clone_size: few; j_call: TRBJ1-3; v_call: TRBV10-1; d_call: TRBD1; cdr3_nt: TGCGCCAGCAGCCCGGACAGGGCTGGAAACACCATATATTTT; cdr3_aa: CASSPDRAGNTIYF
clone_size: NA; j_call: TRBJ1-6; v_call: TRBV15; d_call: NA; cdr3_nt: TGTGCCACCAGCAGAGGAGTGACTGAGAATTCACCCCTCCACTTT; cdr3_aa: CATSRGVTENSPLHF
clone_size: NA; j_call: TRBJ2-2; v_call: TRBV12-5; d_call: TRBD1; cdr3_nt: TGTGCTAGTGGTTTGGGACAGGGTATCGCGGCGAACACCGGGGAGCTGTTTTTT; cdr3_aa: CASGLGQGIAANTGELFF
clone_size: NA; j_call: TRBJ1-1; v_call: TRBV6-5; d_call: NA; cdr3_nt: TGTGCCAGCACCTTTACCAGGACAGACACTGAAGCTTTCTTT; cdr3_aa: CASTFTRTDTEAFF
clone_size: NA; j_call: TRBJ1-2; v_call: TRBV6-5; d_call: NA; cdr3_nt: TGTGCCAGCTACCGGGGGGGCTACACCTTC; cdr3_aa: CASYRGGYTF
clone_size: NA; j_call: TRBJ2-1; v_call: TRBV7-2; d_call: TRBD1; cdr3_nt: TGTGCCAGCAGCCGGCGGGGACAGGGGGCGAAGTTCTTC; cdr3_aa: CASSRRGQGAKFF
clone_size: NA; j_call: TRBJ1-2; v_call: TRBV6-5; d_call: TRBD1; cdr3_nt: TGTGCCAGCAGTTACGGGACAGCCGGCTATGGCTACACCTTC; cdr3_aa: CASSYGTAGYGYTF
clone_size: NA; j_call: TRBJ2-7; v_call: TRBV11-2; d_call: TRBD1; cdr3_nt: TGTGCCAGCAGGCCGATTAGGGACAGGGTCTACGAGCAGTACTTC; cdr3_aa: CASRPIRDRVYEQYF
clone_size: NA; j_call: TRBJ2-7; v_call: TRBV11-2; d_call: NA; cdr3_nt: TGTGCCAGCAGCCAGGACTGGATCTCCTACGAGCAGTACTTC; cdr3_aa: CASSQDWISYEQYF
clone_size: NA; j_call: TRBJ1-2; v_call: TRBV29-1; d_call: NA; cdr3_nt: TGCAGCGCGGTGGAGGGGAACTATGGCTACACCTTC; cdr3_aa: CSAVEGNYGYTF
clone_size: NA; j_call: TRBJ1-5; v_call: TRBV6-1; d_call: TRBD1; cdr3_nt: TGTGCCAGCAGTGAATTATTCCAGGGGGCCCAGCATTTT; cdr3_aa: CASSELFQGAQHF